This T cell receptor beta chain was captured in a study of blood T cells in healthy people across ages. Study findings and constraints: Among long-lived donors, naive CD4+ cells were more numerous and diversity higher than in aged donors. Researchers judged that diversity estimates from one million T cells fell short of true values.

The CDR3 totals 16 residues. In germline, CDR1 is SGHTA, CDR2 FQGNSA. V trimming: 4 bases; J trimming: 2 bases; junction bases outside the gene matches: 6. It was with a sample-barcoded 5' primer and a J-beta primer mix that a second PCR of roughly 7 to 12 cycles was run. TCRdb re-analysed the 5' RACE reads in MiXCR, keeping a single row per CDR3 protein. This table has over 600,000 distinct CDR3 sequences, 35% to 60% appearing once. About this clonotype: Its matching antigen is unknown.

The receptor's source is a man of 80 years or more in good health. Source material: blood. This chain connects TRBV7-2 to TRBJ2-1; 9 nucleotides align to TRBD2. The CDR3 nucleotides are TGTGCCAGCAGCTCCCGGGAGCGGGAGGCCTACAATGAGCAGTTCTTC. Amino acid sequence: CASSSREREAYNEQFF.